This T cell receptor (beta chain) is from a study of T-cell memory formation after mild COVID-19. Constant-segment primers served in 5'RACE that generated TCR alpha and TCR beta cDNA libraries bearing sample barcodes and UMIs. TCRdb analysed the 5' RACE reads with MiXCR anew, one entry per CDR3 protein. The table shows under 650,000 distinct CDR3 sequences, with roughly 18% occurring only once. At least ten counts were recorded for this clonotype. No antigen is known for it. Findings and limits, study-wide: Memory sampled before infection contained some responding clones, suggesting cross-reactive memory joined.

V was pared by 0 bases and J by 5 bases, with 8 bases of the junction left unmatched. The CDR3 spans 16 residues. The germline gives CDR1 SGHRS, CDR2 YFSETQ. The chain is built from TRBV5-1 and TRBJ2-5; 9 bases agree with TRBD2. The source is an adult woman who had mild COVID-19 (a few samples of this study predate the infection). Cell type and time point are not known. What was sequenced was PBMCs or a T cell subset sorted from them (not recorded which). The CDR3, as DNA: TGCGCCAGCAGCTTGGCGGCGGGGGGGCCGAGGGAGACCCAGTACTTC. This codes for CASSLAAGGPRETQYF. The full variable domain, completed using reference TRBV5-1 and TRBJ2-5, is KAGVTQTPRYLIKTRGQQVTLSCSPISGHRSVSWYQQTPGQGLQFLFEYFSETQRNKGNFPGRFSGRQFSNSRSEMNVSTLELGDSALYLCASSLAAGGPRETQYFGPGTRLLVL.